The rows below give T cell receptor beta chains drawn from one sample of a study of identical twins. TCRdb ran MiXCR on the 5' RACE reads and lists one entry per CDR3 protein. The sample has about 890,000 distinct CDR3 sequences, approximately 13% seen once; the top ten hold 1.5% to 2%. These data are also associated with another study on yellow fever vaccine responses in identical twins.

The sample taken for sequencing was PBMCs. The receptor set was obtained from a woman aged 18-29 years in good health. The CDR3 runs from the conserved cysteine through the conserved F or W. Each record gives: CDR3 protein, CDR3 DNA, clone size, V gene, J gene, D gene, CDR3 length. A D gene is named only where the DNA matches it firmly. Size is omitted from some rows. Given values are once, few, many or a class for expanded clones.

cdr3_aa: CASSSPLAGGPYNEQFF; cdr3_nt: TGTGCCAGCAGCTCACCTTTAGCGGGAGGACCATACAATGAGCAGTTCTTC; clone_size: few; v_call: TRBV6-1; j_call: TRBJ2-1; d_call: TRBD2; cdr3_length: 17
cdr3_aa: CASSLRGVKNTEAFF; cdr3_nt: TGTGCCAGCAGCCTCAGGGGCGTCAAGAACACTGAAGCTTTCTTT; clone_size: NA; v_call: TRBV7-9; j_call: TRBJ1-1; d_call: NA; cdr3_length: 15
cdr3_aa: CASSYSSTGFNEKLFF; cdr3_nt: TGTGCCAGCAGTTACTCGTCGACAGGGTTTAATGAAAAACTGTTTTTT; clone_size: few; v_call: TRBV6-5; j_call: TRBJ1-4; d_call: TRBD1; cdr3_length: 16
cdr3_aa: CASSPDRVWEQYF; cdr3_nt: TGTGCCAGCAGTCCAGACAGGGTCTGGGAGCAGTACTTC; clone_size: few; v_call: TRBV12-3/TRBV12-4; j_call: TRBJ2-7; d_call: TRBD1; cdr3_length: 13
cdr3_aa: CAISGTGTSSYNEQFF; cdr3_nt: TGTGCCATCAGTGGAACGGGCACCTCCTCCTACAATGAGCAGTTCTTC; clone_size: NA; v_call: TRBV10-3; j_call: TRBJ2-1; d_call: NA; cdr3_length: 16
cdr3_aa: CASRPPGLYYNEQFF; cdr3_nt: TGTGCCAGCAGACCACCGGGACTCTACTACAATGAGCAGTTCTTC; clone_size: NA; v_call: TRBV7-2; j_call: TRBJ2-1; d_call: NA; cdr3_length: 15
cdr3_aa: CSARWKRREISYNEQFF; cdr3_nt: TGCAGTGCTAGGTGGAAGAGGCGGGAGATATCCTACAATGAGCAGTTCTTC; clone_size: NA; v_call: TRBV20-1; j_call: TRBJ2-1; d_call: TRBD2; cdr3_length: 17
cdr3_aa: CSASASGRGSSYEQYF; cdr3_nt: TGCAGTGCTAGTGCTAGCGGGAGGGGTAGCTCCTACGAGCAGTACTTC; clone_size: few; v_call: TRBV20-1; j_call: TRBJ2-7; d_call: TRBD2; cdr3_length: 16
cdr3_aa: CASSFFRTSGANVLTF; cdr3_nt: TGCGCCAGCAGCTTTTTCCGGACCTCTGGGGCCAACGTCCTGACTTTC; clone_size: few; v_call: TRBV5-1; j_call: TRBJ2-6; d_call: NA; cdr3_length: 16
cdr3_aa: CASSSGTGANTDTQYF; cdr3_nt: TGTGCCAGCAGCTCAGGGACAGGGGCAAACACAGATACGCAGTATTTT; clone_size: few; v_call: TRBV5-5; j_call: TRBJ2-3; d_call: TRBD1; cdr3_length: 16
cdr3_aa: CASSLPGAVADTQYF; cdr3_nt: TGTGCCAGCAGCTTGCCGGGGGCTGTCGCAGATACGCAGTATTTT; clone_size: NA; v_call: TRBV7-9; j_call: TRBJ2-3; d_call: NA; cdr3_length: 15
cdr3_aa: CASSNGLSGINEQFF; cdr3_nt: TGTGCCAGCAGTAACGGCCTCTCAGGAATCAATGAGCAGTTCTTC; clone_size: NA; v_call: TRBV27; j_call: TRBJ2-1; d_call: NA; cdr3_length: 15
cdr3_aa: CASARPTGFQPQHF; cdr3_nt: TGTGCCAGCGCCCGCCCTACAGGGTTTCAGCCCCAGCATTTT; clone_size: NA; v_call: TRBV28; j_call: TRBJ1-5; d_call: NA; cdr3_length: 14
cdr3_aa: CASSSAGRVANEKLFF; cdr3_nt: TGTGCCAGCAGCTCCGCCGGGAGGGTGGCTAATGAAAAACTGTTTTTT; clone_size: few; v_call: TRBV7-9; j_call: TRBJ1-4; d_call: NA; cdr3_length: 16
cdr3_aa: CASSHARTFGNTIYF; cdr3_nt: TGTGCCAGCAGCCACGCCCGGACATTCGGAAACACCATATATTTT; clone_size: NA; v_call: TRBV3-1; j_call: TRBJ1-3; d_call: NA; cdr3_length: 15
cdr3_aa: CARSAVNTGELFF; cdr3_nt: TGTGCCAGGTCGGCAGTTAACACCGGGGAGCTGTTTTTT; clone_size: NA; v_call: TRBV6-1; j_call: TRBJ2-2; d_call: NA; cdr3_length: 13
cdr3_aa: CASSPDDRGNNSPLHF; cdr3_nt: TGTGCCAGCAGCCCGGACGACAGGGGTAACAATTCACCCCTCCACTTT; clone_size: many; v_call: TRBV11-2; j_call: TRBJ1-6; d_call: TRBD1; cdr3_length: 16
cdr3_aa: CAATRAGNTEAFF; cdr3_nt: TGTGCCGCGACCCGGGCGGGGAACACTGAAGCTTTCTTT; clone_size: many; v_call: TRBV12-3/TRBV12-4; j_call: TRBJ1-1; d_call: NA; cdr3_length: 13